Presented here are 11 T cell receptor beta chains from one specimen sequenced in a study of early T cells in non-severe SARS-CoV-2 infection. TCRdb ran MiXCR on the 5' RACE reads and lists one entry per CDR3 protein. The table includes 65,000 to 85,000 distinct CDR3 sequences, around 13% detected once. The sample comprised whole blood. The receptors here all came from an adult who was a healthcare worker with PCR-confirmed SARS-CoV-2 infection or an uninfected control (not recorded which).

The table lists this clonotype with a few counts. The chain uses TRBV20-1 and TRBJ1-4; D gene unclear. Germline V lookup: CDR1 DFQATT, CDR2 SNEGSKA (reference sequence). This CDR3 region has 14 residues. Trimming shortened V by 0 bases and J by 8 bases, and 13 bases separated the two germline ends. CDR3 in DNA: TGCAGTGCTAGAGATCGTCGGGGTCGGGAAAAACTGTTTTTT. Its translation is CSARDRRGREKLFF.

Concerning this clonotype: The junction shows a germline mismatch at one end, possibly a read error. The V call is TRBV6-5, the J call TRBJ2-7, with D uncertain. CDR3 length: 11 amino acids. Germline assignment: CDR1 MNHEY and CDR2 SVGAGI. As DNA, the CDR3 is TGCGCCACCCGTTACGCCTACGAGCAGTACTTC. Translating gives CATRYAYEQYF.

The chain is built from TRBV5-8 and TRBJ2-3; TRBD1 matches at 7 bases. J lost 5 bases, V lost 0 bases, and 6 bases had no gene match. Germline V gene data show CDR1 as SGHTS and CDR2 as YDEGEE. The CDR3 covers 15 residues. The CDR3 here is CASSLEGGREDTQYF. CDR3 sequence (DNA): TGTGCCAGCAGCTTGGAAGGGGGCCGGGAAGATACGCAGTATTTT.

The J gene is TRBJ1-1, the V gene TRBV6-2 or TRBV6-3; possibly TRBD1 for D (6 bases). The CDR3 consists of 15 residues. The germline CDR1 and CDR2 sequences are MNHEY and SVGEGT. V shed 6 bases and J shed 3 bases, with 17 bases lying between them. CDR3 in amino acids: CASRNHRGGYTEAFF. CDR3 sequence (DNA): TGTGCCAGCAGGAACCACCGGGGGGGCTACACTGAAGCTTTCTTT.

In this sample, this clonotype turned up many times. The chain employs TRBV20-1 and TRBJ1-3, with 9 bases identical to TRBD1. V was pared by 6 bases and J by 2 bases, with 14 bases of the junction left unmatched. CDR1 and CDR2 (germline): DFQATT, SNEGSKA (reference sequence). CDR3 length: 17 amino acids. In nucleotides, the CDR3 is TGCAGTGCCAACTACCTTCCGAGGACAGGGGCTGGAAACACCATATATTTT. This encodes CSANYLPRTGAGNTIYF.

The sample holds a few counts of this clonotype. This chain joins TRBV20-1 and TRBJ2-7; D is perhaps TRBD1 (6 bases). Trimming cost V 2 bases and J 3 bases, with 14 bases left between them. The CDR3 is made up of 14 amino acids. The V gene's germline CDR1 is DFQATT and CDR2 SNEGSKA (reference sequence). CDR3 sequence: CSARPGGSHYEQYF. The CDR3 nucleotides are TGCAGTGCTAGACCTGGGGGCAGCCACTACGAGCAGTACTTC.

This clonotype appeared many times. CDR3 in amino acids: CASSLVGIRATETQYF. For the CDR3, the DNA is TGTGCCAGCAGCTTAGTGGGTATCCGGGCTACGGAGACCCAGTACTTC. The chain uses TRBV11-2 and TRBJ2-5, with D unclear. The ends were cut back, 1 base at V and 5 bases at J, with 17 bases in the middle. CDR3 size: 16 residues. Germline CDR1 reads SGHAT; CDR2 reads FQNNGV. The entire variable domain, with the rest obtained from reference TRBV11-2 and TRBJ2-5, is as follows: EAGVAQSPRYKIIEKRQSVAFWCNPISGHATLYWYQQILGQGPKLLIQFQNNGVVDDSQLPKDRFSAERLKGVDSTLKIQPAKLEDSAVYLCASSLVGIRATETQYFGPGTRLLVL.

This clonotype has ten or more counts. The V call is TRBV5-6, the J call TRBJ2-1, with TRBD2 matching over 11 bases. CDR3 length: 14 amino acids. J was trimmed by 8 bases and V by 3 bases; bases with no gene match: 4. The germline V gene encodes CDR1 SGHDT and CDR2 YYEEEE. The CDR3: CASSSTSGSDEQFF. DNA for the CDR3: TGTGCCAGCAGCTCCACTAGCGGGAGCGATGAGCAGTTCTTC.

This clonotype was recorded at least ten times. No DNA is shown, since the ends of the CDR3 on it are uncertain; the CDR3 is the one TCRdb lists. The chain recombines TRBV29-1 with TRBJ2-2; TRBD1 is taken as the D call from the table, unchecked against the DNA. Germline V lookup: CDR1 SQVTM, CDR2 ANQGSEA. The CDR3 has 14 amino acids, counting both end residues. The CDR3 loop reads CSVPGDFGAGELFF.

J is TRBJ1-3 and V is TRBV7-8; no firm D call. The CDR3 is 16 amino acids. The V end lost 7 bases, the J end lost 0 bases, and 16 bases lay between the germline ends. CDR1 SGHVS and CDR2 FQNEAQ come from the germline V gene. The chain's CDR3 is CASTPEDVYSGNTIYF. For the CDR3, the DNA is TGTGCCAGCACCCCGGAGGACGTTTACTCTGGAAACACCATATATTTT.

This clonotype was observed many times. The chain combines TRBV5-1 with TRBJ1-2, with D unresolved. Germline V gene lookup returns CDR1 SGHRS and CDR2 YFSETQ. Trimming shortened V by 0 bases and J by 6 bases, and 12 bases separated the two germline ends. The CDR3 spans 14 residues. DNA of the CDR3: TGCGCCAGCAGCTTGGCCCCCGAGTCCGATGGCTACACCTTC. Translation gives CASSLAPESDGYTF.